A selection of T cell receptor beta chains follows, all from one sample in a study of cytomegalovirus exposure and HLA in healthy donors. Sequenced by immunoSEQ multiplex PCR; TCRdb stores in-frame clones only, minus some. The table has approximately 140,000 clones, 70% to 80% seen once; the top ten hold under 2%. Sequenced: PBMCs. Receptors originate from a female donor in good health and CMV-seronegative. CDR3s include the opening cysteine and the closing phenylalanine or tryptophan. Each record gives: J gene, V gene, CDR3 length, D gene, clone size, CDR3 protein, CDR3 DNA. A D gene is named only where the DNA matches it firmly. The size of a clone is reported for some rows only, either as once, few or many, or as a class for expanded clones.

j_call: TRBJ1-3
v_call: TRBV25-1
cdr3_length: 15
d_call: NA
clone_size: NA
cdr3_aa: CASSEFAGEGNTIYF
cdr3_nt: TGTGCCAGCAGTGAATTTGCAGGGGAAGGAAACACCATATATTTT

j_call: TRBJ2-7
v_call: TRBV6-5
cdr3_length: 15
d_call: TRBD1
clone_size: NA
cdr3_aa: CASSYSGTGFSEQYF
cdr3_nt: TGTGCCAGCAGTTACTCTGGGACAGGGTTCTCCGAGCAGTACTTC

j_call: TRBJ2-2
v_call: TRBV5-8
cdr3_length: 15
d_call: NA
clone_size: NA
cdr3_aa: CASSTVIPNTGELFF
cdr3_nt: TGTGCCAGCAGTACAGTTATCCCGAACACCGGGGAGCTGTTTTTT

j_call: TRBJ2-5
v_call: TRBV9
cdr3_length: 18
d_call: TRBD2
clone_size: NA
cdr3_aa: CASSVTSGGRGVAETQYF
cdr3_nt: TGTGCCAGCAGCGTCACTAGCGGGGGCCGGGGGGTGGCGGAGACCCAGTACTTC

j_call: TRBJ1-4
v_call: TRBV5-1
cdr3_length: 16
d_call: NA
clone_size: NA
cdr3_aa: CASSLRTPGGEEKLFF
cdr3_nt: TGCGCCAGCAGCTTGAGGACTCCTGGGGGGGAGGAAAAACTGTTTTTT

j_call: TRBJ2-3
v_call: TRBV2
cdr3_length: 15
d_call: TRBD2
clone_size: NA
cdr3_aa: CASPLVAGGTDTQYF
cdr3_nt: TGTGCCAGCCCCCTTGTCGCGGGGGGCACAGATACGCAGTATTTT

j_call: TRBJ1-1
v_call: TRBV28
cdr3_length: 16
d_call: TRBD1
clone_size: once
cdr3_aa: CASSSLGQGMVTEAFF
cdr3_nt: TGTGCCAGCAGTTCTTTAGGACAGGGGATGGTCACTGAAGCTTTCTTT

j_call: TRBJ1-1
v_call: TRBV6-6
cdr3_length: 10
d_call: NA
clone_size: NA
cdr3_aa: CASRDSEAFF
cdr3_nt: TGTGCCAGCAGGGACAGTGAAGCTTTCTTT

j_call: TRBJ1-1
v_call: TRBV13
cdr3_length: 15
d_call: NA
clone_size: few
cdr3_aa: CASSPTTLGLTEAFF
cdr3_nt: TGTGCCAGCAGCCCAACGACCTTGGGCCTTACTGAAGCTTTCTTT

j_call: TRBJ1-3
v_call: TRBV7-9
cdr3_length: 16
d_call: NA
clone_size: NA
cdr3_aa: CASSLIDRVTGNTIYF
cdr3_nt: TGTGCCAGCAGCCTCATCGATCGGGTAACTGGAAACACCATATATTTT

j_call: TRBJ1-2
v_call: TRBV7-2
cdr3_length: 15
d_call: NA
clone_size: NA
cdr3_aa: CASSAGRGGTYGYTF
cdr3_nt: TGTGCCAGCAGCGCCGGTCGAGGGGGTACCTATGGCTACACCTTC